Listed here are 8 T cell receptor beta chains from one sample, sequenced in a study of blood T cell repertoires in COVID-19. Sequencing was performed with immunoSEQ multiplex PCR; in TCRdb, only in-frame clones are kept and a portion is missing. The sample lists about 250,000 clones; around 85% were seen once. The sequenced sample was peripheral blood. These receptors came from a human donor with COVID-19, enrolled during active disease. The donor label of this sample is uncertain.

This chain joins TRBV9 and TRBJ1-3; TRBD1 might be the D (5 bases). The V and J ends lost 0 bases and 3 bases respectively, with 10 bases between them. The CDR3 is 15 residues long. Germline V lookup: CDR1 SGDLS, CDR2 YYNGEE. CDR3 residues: CASSVDWGVGNTIYF. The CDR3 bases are TGTGCCAGCAGCGTAGACTGGGGGGTTGGAAACACCATATATTTT.

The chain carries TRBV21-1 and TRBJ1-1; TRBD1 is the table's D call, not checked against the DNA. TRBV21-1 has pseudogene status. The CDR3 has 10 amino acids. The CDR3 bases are TGTGCCAACAATAACACTGAAGCTTTCTTT. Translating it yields CANNNTEAFF.

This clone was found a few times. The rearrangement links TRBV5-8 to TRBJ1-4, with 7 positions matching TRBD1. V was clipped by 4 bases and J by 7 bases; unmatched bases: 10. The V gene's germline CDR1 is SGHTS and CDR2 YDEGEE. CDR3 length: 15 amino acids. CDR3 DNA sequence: TGTGCCAGCAGCGCCACAGGGGTTGGAGGTGAAAAACTGTTTTTT. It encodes CASSATGVGGEKLFF.

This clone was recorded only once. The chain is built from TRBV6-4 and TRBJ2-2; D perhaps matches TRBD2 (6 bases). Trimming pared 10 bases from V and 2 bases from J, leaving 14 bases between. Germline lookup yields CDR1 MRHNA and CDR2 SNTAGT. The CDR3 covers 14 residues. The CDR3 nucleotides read TGTGCCACCAGACGGGACTCCAACACCGGGGAGCTGTTTTTT. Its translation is CATRRDSNTGELFF.

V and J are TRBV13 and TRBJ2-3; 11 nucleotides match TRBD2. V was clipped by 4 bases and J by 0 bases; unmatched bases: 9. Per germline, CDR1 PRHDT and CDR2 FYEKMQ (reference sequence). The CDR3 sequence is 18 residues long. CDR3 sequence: CASSSIGLAGYSTDTQYF. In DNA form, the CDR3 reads TGTGCCAGCAGCTCTATCGGACTAGCGGGTTATAGCACAGATACGCAGTATTTT.

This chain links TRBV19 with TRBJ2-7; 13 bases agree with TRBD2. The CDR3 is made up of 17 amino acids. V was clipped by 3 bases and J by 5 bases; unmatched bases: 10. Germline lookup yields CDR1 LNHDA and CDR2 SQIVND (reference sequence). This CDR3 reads CASSIPGLAGPLNEQYF. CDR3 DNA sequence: TGTGCCAGTAGTATCCCGGGACTAGCGGGGCCTCTTAACGAGCAGTACTTC.

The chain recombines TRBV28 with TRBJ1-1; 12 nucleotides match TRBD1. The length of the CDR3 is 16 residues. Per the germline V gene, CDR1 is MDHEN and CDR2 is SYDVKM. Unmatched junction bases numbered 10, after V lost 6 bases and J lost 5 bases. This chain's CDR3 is CASRAPGQGARTEAFF. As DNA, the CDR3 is TGTGCCAGCAGAGCACCGGGACAGGGGGCGCGTACTGAAGCTTTCTTT.

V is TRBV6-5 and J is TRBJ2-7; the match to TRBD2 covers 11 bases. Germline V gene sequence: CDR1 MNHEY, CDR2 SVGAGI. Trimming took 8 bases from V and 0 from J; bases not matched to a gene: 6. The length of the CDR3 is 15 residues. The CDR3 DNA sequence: TGTGCCAGCGGGGGACTAGCGGATTTCTCCTACGAGCAGTACTTC. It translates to CASGGLADFSYEQYF.